This T cell receptor beta chain was found in a study of OX40 agonist ivuxolimab in advanced cancers. The study, taken as a whole, reports: Expanded clones belonging to CD8+ T cells outnumbered, on average, those of CD4+.

Assay: immunoSEQ multiplex PCR; the TCRdb copy retains only in-frame clones and omits some. The sample includes under 80,000 clones, 85% to 90% seen only once; the top ten take more than 0.75%. A word on this clone: Its target is not known.

This CDR3 is built from 16 residues. Germline CDR1 SGHRS, CDR2 YFSETQ. The TCR sequence derives from an adult with an advanced solid tumor such as melanoma, head and neck, liver or kidney cancer. The chain employs TRBV5-1 and TRBJ2-5; 12 bases line up with TRBD1. The end of the DNA fits TRBJ2-7 better, so the J call may be wrong. Specimen: CD4+ or CD8+ T cells sorted from blood, collected in a trial of the OX40 agonist ivuxolimab. As DNA, the CDR3 is TGCGCCAGCAGCTTGGTGGTCGGGACAGGGGGCGACGAGCAGTACTTC. It specifies CASSLVVGTGGDEQYF.